Listed below are T cell receptor beta chains from one sample, sequenced in a study of neurological immune-mediated disorders. TCRdb recomputed calls from the 5' RACE reads with MiXCR, one row per CDR3 protein. The sample carries tens of thousands of distinct CDR3 sequences, roughly 13% recorded once. Sequenced: CD4+ T cells from blood. The source of these receptors is a female donor with HTLV-1-associated myelopathy (HAM/TSP). The CDR3 runs from the conserved cysteine through the conserved F or W. D genes are given only for firm matches. Only some rows state a clone size, as once, few, many or a class for expanded clones.

size: many
V: TRBV20-1
D: TRBD2
J: TRBJ2-1
CDR3: CSASETGLANNEQFF
DNA: TGCAGTGCTAGCGAAACGGGACTAGCTAACAATGAGCAGTTCTTC

size: many
V: TRBV4-3
D: NA
J: TRBJ1-3
CDR3: CASSQDRTGQVLTSGNTIYF
DNA: TGCGCCAGCAGCCAAGATAGAACAGGCCAAGTTCTAACCTCTGGAAACACCATATATTTT

size: many
V: TRBV24-1
D: TRBD1
J: TRBJ2-3
CDR3: CATSDLRDRGADTQYF
DNA: TGTGCCACCAGTGATCTCCGGGACAGGGGTGCAGATACGCAGTATTTT

size: many
V: TRBV20-1
D: NA
J: TRBJ1-1
CDR3: CSAKVGASTEAFF
DNA: TGCAGTGCTAAGGTGGGGGCGAGTACTGAAGCTTTCTTT

size: many
V: TRBV29-1
D: NA
J: TRBJ2-3
CDR3: CSVRIVDTQYF
DNA: TGCAGCGTTAGGATCGTTGATACGCAGTATTTT

size: many
V: TRBV28
D: TRBD1
J: TRBJ2-7
CDR3: CASNPQGDYEQYF
DNA: TGTGCCAGCAACCCACAGGGGGACTACGAGCAGTACTTC

size: many
V: TRBV20-1
D: NA
J: TRBJ1-2
CDR3: CSASEGLDGYTF
DNA: TGCAGTGCTAGTGAGGGGTTGGATGGCTACACCTTC

size: NA
V: TRBV20-1
D: NA
J: TRBJ1-5
CDR3: CSATIPDLNQPQHF
DNA: TGCAGTGCTACTATTCCCGACCTCAATCAGCCCCAGCATTTT

size: many
V: TRBV4-2
D: TRBD2
J: TRBJ2-3
CDR3: CASSQGLAGGPTRTDTQYF
DNA: TGTGCCAGCAGCCAGGGACTAGCGGGAGGTCCTACCAGAACAGATACGCAGTATTTT

size: many
V: TRBV4-3
D: NA
J: TRBJ2-1
CDR3: CASSPGNLESGSSYNEQFF
DNA: TGCGCCAGCAGCCCCGGTAACCTTGAAAGTGGAAGCTCCTACAATGAGCAGTTCTTC

size: many
V: TRBV5-6
D: NA
J: TRBJ2-2
CDR3: CASSLGPSSTGELFF
DNA: TGTGCCAGCAGCTTGGGCCCCAGCAGCACCGGGGAGCTGTTTTTT

size: many
V: TRBV29-1
D: NA
J: TRBJ1-1
CDR3: CSHPHRGLDTEAFF
DNA: TGCAGCCACCCCCATCGGGGGCTCGACACTGAAGCTTTCTTT

size: many
V: TRBV5-1
D: NA
J: TRBJ2-3
CDR3: CASLDHYTDTQYF
DNA: TGCGCCAGCTTGGACCATTACACAGATACGCAGTATTTT

size: many
V: TRBV2
D: NA
J: TRBJ1-5
CDR3: CASNTDSNQPQHF
DNA: TGTGCCAGCAACACAGATAGCAATCAGCCCCAGCATTTT

size: many
V: TRBV5-1
D: NA
J: TRBJ2-7
CDR3: CASSLGTEPSYEQYF
DNA: TGCGCCAGCAGCTTGGGGACAGAACCTTCCTACGAGCAGTACTTC

size: many
V: TRBV12-3/TRBV12-4
D: NA
J: TRBJ2-5
CDR3: CASSLTHGAVATQYF
DNA: TGTGCCAGCAGTTTAACCCACGGGGCTGTTGCGACCCAGTACTTC

size: many
V: TRBV6-2/TRBV6-3
D: NA
J: TRBJ1-1
CDR3: CASQENTEAFF
DNA: TGTGCCTCCCAGGAGAACACTGAAGCTTTCTTT

size: many
V: TRBV20-1
D: TRBD1
J: TRBJ2-5
CDR3: CSAPLTGGETQYF
DNA: TGCAGTGCTCCTCTGACAGGGGGAGAGACCCAGTACTTC

size: many
V: TRBV15
D: TRBD1
J: TRBJ2-7
CDR3: CATSRTRTGGSYEQYF
DNA: TGTGCCACCAGCAGGACCCGGACAGGGGGCTCCTACGAGCAGTACTTC

size: many
V: TRBV6-6
D: NA
J: TRBJ2-7
CDR3: CASSYGLIYEQYF
DNA: TGTGCCAGCAGTTACGGGCTTATTTACGAGCAGTACTTC

size: NA
V: TRBV12-3/TRBV12-4
D: TRBD2
J: TRBJ2-1
CDR3: CASRQRESAYEQFF
DNA: TGTGCCAGCAGGCAGCGGGAGAGTGCCTATGAGCAGTTCTTC

size: many
V: TRBV2
D: TRBD2
J: TRBJ2-2
CDR3: CASSETSGRGGPGELFF
DNA: TGTGCCAGCAGTGAAACTAGCGGGAGGGGCGGACCCGGGGAGCTGTTTTTT

size: many
V: TRBV20-1
D: TRBD2
J: TRBJ2-2
CDR3: CTGTPATSGESTGELFF
DNA: TGCACCGGGACCCCCGCGACTAGCGGGGAGTCCACCGGGGAGCTGTTTTTT

size: many
V: TRBV7-2
D: NA
J: TRBJ2-5
CDR3: CASSFWDGQETQYF
DNA: TGTGCCAGCAGCTTTTGGGACGGACAAGAGACCCAGTACTTC

size: many
V: TRBV20-1
D: NA
J: TRBJ2-5
CDR3: CSASEQGRLETQYF
DNA: TGCAGTGCTAGTGAACAGGGAAGGCTGGAGACCCAGTACTTC

size: many
V: TRBV10-3
D: NA
J: TRBJ2-6
CDR3: CAIGGTGANVLTF
DNA: TGTGCCATCGGGGGTACCGGGGCCAACGTCCTGACTTTC

size: many
V: TRBV25-1
D: TRBD2
J: TRBJ2-3
CDR3: CASRDPREGTDTQYF
DNA: TGTGCCAGCAGGGACCCGCGGGAGGGCACAGATACGCAGTATTTT

size: many
V: TRBV7-8
D: NA
J: TRBJ1-6
CDR3: CASSPGPAWAVSPLHF
DNA: TGTGCCAGCAGCCCGGGACCGGCTTGGGCCGTCTCACCCCTCCACTTT

size: many
V: TRBV7-2
D: NA
J: TRBJ2-7
CDR3: CASSFGQAGEQYF
DNA: TGTGCCAGCAGCTTCGGGCAGGCTGGCGAGCAGTACTTC

size: many
V: TRBV7-2
D: TRBD1
J: TRBJ1-6
CDR3: CASSPGAGGQGVSPLHF
DNA: TGTGCCAGCAGCCCAGGGGCGGGGGGACAGGGTGTTTCACCCCTCCACTTT

size: many
V: TRBV7-3
D: NA
J: TRBJ2-3
CDR3: CASSPGTRNTDTQYF
DNA: TGTGCCAGCAGCCCCGGGACCAGAAACACAGATACGCAGTATTTT

size: NA
V: TRBV5-6
D: NA
J: TRBJ2-1
CDR3: CASSLPDVNNEQFF
DNA: TGTGCCAGCAGCTTACCGGACGTCAACAATGAGCAGTTCTTC

size: many
V: TRBV6-2/TRBV6-3
D: NA
J: TRBJ1-5
CDR3: CASTPRGGESNQPQHF
DNA: TGTGCCAGCACCCCCCGCGGGGGGGAGAGCAATCAGCCCCAGCATTTT

size: many
V: TRBV28
D: NA
J: TRBJ2-2
CDR3: CASSLTGELFF
DNA: TGTGCCAGCAGTTTAACCGGGGAGCTGTTTTTT

size: many
V: TRBV5-1
D: TRBD2
J: TRBJ2-7
CDR3: CASSWPGLAVHEQYF
DNA: TGCGCCAGCAGCTGGCCGGGACTAGCTGTCCACGAGCAGTACTTC

size: many
V: TRBV6-5
D: NA
J: TRBJ2-6
CDR3: CASSYLGGSGANVLTF
DNA: TGTGCCAGCAGTTACTTAGGCGGGTCTGGGGCCAACGTCCTGACTTTC

size: medium-sized
V: TRBV20-1
D: NA
J: TRBJ1-1
CDR3: CSARDLGRTEAFF
DNA: TGCAGTGCTAGAGATCTAGGAAGGACCGAAGCTTTCTTT

size: medium-sized
V: TRBV28
D: NA
J: TRBJ2-7
CDR3: CASSFTGAYEQYF
DNA: TGTGCCAGCAGTTTCACAGGAGCCTACGAGCAGTACTTC

size: NA
V: TRBV7-2
D: TRBD2
J: TRBJ2-3
CDR3: CASSLGLAGGSLIDTQYF
DNA: TGTGCCAGCAGCTTAGGACTAGCGGGGGGATCCCTCATAGATACGCAGTATTTT

size: many
V: TRBV7-2
D: TRBD1
J: TRBJ2-7
CDR3: CASSLGQGNEQYF
DNA: TGTGCCAGCAGCTTAGGACAGGGTAACGAGCAGTACTTC

size: many
V: TRBV15
D: TRBD2
J: TRBJ2-3
CDR3: CATSRPSRRLAGGGGTDTQYF
DNA: TGTGCCACCAGCAGGCCCAGCCGGCGACTAGCGGGAGGGGGAGGCACAGATACGCAGTATTTT

size: few
V: TRBV19
D: NA
J: TRBJ1-1
CDR3: CASSIVQAGNTEAFF
DNA: TGTGCCAGTAGTATCGTGCAGGCTGGAAACACTGAAGCTTTCTTT

size: many
V: TRBV11-2
D: NA
J: TRBJ2-7
CDR3: CASSSIADGTYEQYF
DNA: TGTGCCAGCAGCTCGATCGCGGACGGGACCTACGAGCAGTACTTC

size: many
V: TRBV5-6
D: NA
J: TRBJ2-7
CDR3: CASSDGRYLSYEQYF
DNA: TGTGCCAGCAGCGATGGGCGGTACCTCTCCTACGAGCAGTACTTC

size: many
V: TRBV14
D: TRBD1
J: TRBJ1-2
CDR3: CASSPGQNLYGYTF
DNA: TGTGCCAGCAGCCCGGGACAGAACCTCTATGGCTACACCTTC

size: many
V: TRBV5-1
D: TRBD1
J: TRBJ1-2
CDR3: CASSRGDRKSGYTF
DNA: TGCGCCAGCAGCCGGGGGGACAGGAAAAGTGGCTACACCTTC

size: many
V: TRBV4-3
D: TRBD1
J: TRBJ2-2
CDR3: CASSQVTGGSGTGELFF
DNA: TGCGCCAGCAGCCAAGTGACAGGGGGCTCAGGCACCGGGGAGCTGTTTTTT

size: many
V: TRBV20-1
D: NA
J: TRBJ2-1
CDR3: CSAPKLGSYNEQFF
DNA: TGCAGTGCCCCCAAGCTAGGTTCCTACAATGAGCAGTTCTTC

size: many
V: TRBV29-1
D: TRBD1
J: TRBJ1-5
CDR3: CSVDGGTGDTDTQHF
DNA: TGCAGCGTCGATGGGGGTACAGGGGATACAGATACGCAGCATTTT

size: medium-sized
V: TRBV10-3
D: NA
J: TRBJ1-5
CDR3: CAISESSNQPQHF
DNA: TGTGCCATCAGTGAGTCTAGCAATCAGCCCCAGCATTTT

size: once
V: TRBV12-2
D: NA
J: TRBJ2-3
CDR3: CASRLVGQGSDTKYF
DNA: NA

size: medium-sized
V: TRBV7-2
D: NA
J: TRBJ2-7
CDR3: CASSLATYSYEQYF
DNA: TGTGCCAGCAGCTTAGCCACATACTCCTACGAGCAGTACTTC